Following are 32 T cell receptor beta chains from one sample sequenced in a study of blood T cell repertoires in COVID-19. TCRdb's copy holds only in-frame clones and misses some; the assay was immunoSEQ multiplex PCR. This table has approximately 69,000 clones, roughly 85% appearing once. Source material: peripheral blood. These receptors all come from a woman at least 80 years old with acute or convalescent COVID-19.

The gene calls are TRBV7-9 and TRBJ1-1; maybe TRBD1 (5 bases). Germline V gene lookup returns CDR1 SEHNR and CDR2 FQNEAQ (reference sequence). The CDR3 runs 13 residues. V was shortened by 5 bases and J by 11 bases, with 18 bases between the two germline ends. The CDR3 protein is CASSPEGLGEAFF. CDR3 DNA sequence: TGTGCCAGCAGCCCGGAGGGTCTAGGGGAGGCTTTCTTT.

V gene TRBV27 combines with J gene TRBJ1-6, with D possibly being TRBD1 (5 bases). The CDR3 covers 16 residues. V lost 2 bases, J lost 4 bases, and 12 bases lay in between. The germline V gene encodes CDR1 MNHEY and CDR2 SMNVEV (reference sequence). The CDR3 bases are TGTGCCAGCAGTTTAAGGGGAGGCAATTATAATTCACCCCTCCACTTT. Translating it yields CASSLRGGNYNSPLHF.

The chain is built from TRBV20-1 and TRBJ2-3; 8 bases line up with TRBD2. The CDR3 sequence is 15 residues long. Germline V CDR1 and CDR2: DFQATT, SNEGSKA (reference sequence). V trimming: 3 bases; J trimming: 4 bases; junction bases outside the gene matches: 9. As DNA, the CDR3 is TGCAGTGCTAGTCCTTTTAGCGGGATGGCAGATACGCAGTATTTT. Translated, it gives CSASPFSGMADTQYF.

The V gene is TRBV3-1 (or the pseudogene TRBV3-2), the J gene TRBJ1-3; weak D call: TRBD1 (5 bases). Germline values: CDR1 LGHDT, CDR2 YNNKEL (reference sequence). V was pared by 1 base and J by 2 bases, with 6 bases between. This CDR3 region has 14 residues. CDR3 DNA sequence: TGTGCCAGCAGCCAAGTAGGGGCTGGAAACACCATATATTTT. Protein sequence: CASSQVGAGNTIYF.

The rearrangement links TRBV27 to TRBJ2-5; D is uncertain. Germline V lookup: CDR1 MNHEY, CDR2 SMNVEV (reference sequence). Trimming left V 0 bases short and J 5 bases short, with 13 bases between. This CDR3 region has 15 residues. In DNA form, the CDR3 reads TGTGCCAGCAGTTTATCGATTTTTTCAAGCGAGACCCAGTACTTC. Translating it yields CASSLSIFSSETQYF.

The rearrangement joins TRBV11-3 to TRBJ1-2; tentative D call: TRBD1 (6 bases). The germline V gene encodes CDR1 SGHNT and CDR2 YENEEA. The CDR3 runs 16 residues. Between the trimmed V and J ends, which lost 1 base and 7 bases, there was a span of 19 bases. The CDR3 coding sequence is TGTGCCAGCAGCTTAGGTACCACAGGGTTAATCGGTGGCTACACCTTC. Translating gives CASSLGTTGLIGGYTF.

CDR3 protein: CASTTGLTSTDTQYF. In DNA form, the CDR3 reads TGTGCCAGCACCACCGGACTCACTAGCACAGATACGCAGTATTTT. This chain uses TRBV5-6 with TRBJ2-3; D might be TRBD2 (5 bases). This CDR3 comprises 15 residues. Germline V gene lookup returns CDR1 SGHDT and CDR2 YYEEEE. The V end lost 6 bases, the J end lost 0 bases, and 14 bases lay between the germline ends.

This clone was found once. The genes are TRBV30 and TRBJ1-2, with a possible D match to TRBD1 (5 bases). The germline V gene encodes CDR1 GTSNPN and CDR2 SVGIG (reference sequence). This CDR3 has 15 residues. V dropped 0 bases and J dropped 8 bases, with 19 bases sitting between them. The CDR3 spells CAWSVLRGGSGGYTF. Here the CDR3 DNA reads TGTGCCTGGAGTGTATTGAGGGGAGGGTCCGGAGGCTACACCTTC.

The chain uses TRBV4-1 and TRBJ1-1, with TRBD1 as a possible D gene (5 bases). V was cut by 1 base and J by 4 bases, with 13 bases left in between. Germline V gene sequence: CDR1 MGHRA, CDR2 YSYEKL. The CDR3 sequence is 15 residues long. CDR3 in amino acids: CASSQVAPQGTEAFF. DNA for the CDR3: TGCGCCAGCAGCCAAGTGGCCCCTCAGGGCACTGAAGCTTTCTTT.

The V call is TRBV19, the J call TRBJ1-2; 8 nucleotides agree with TRBD1. CDR3 size: 14 residues. With V trimmed by 5 bases and J by 3 bases, 5 bases remained unmatched. Germline values: CDR1 LNHDA, CDR2 SQIVND (reference sequence). CDR3 in DNA: TGTGCCAGTAGTGTCAGGGGGCGGGACTATGGCTACACCTTC. Protein: CASSVRGRDYGYTF.

The CDR3, as DNA: TGCGCCAGCAGCTTGTCACAGAATAATTCACCCCTCCACTTT. This translates into CASSLSQNNSPLHF. The chain couples TRBV5-1 to TRBJ1-6; no definite D call. Between the trimmed V and J ends, which lost 1 base and 5 bases, there was a span of 7 bases. Germline assignment: CDR1 SGHRS and CDR2 YFSETQ. The CDR3 spans 14 residues.

The chain has TRBV10-3 and TRBJ2-3; 9 positions match TRBD1. CDR1 is ENHRY and CDR2 is SYGVKD in the germline V gene. The length of the CDR3 is 21 residues. Germline trimming cut 6 bases from V and 0 bases from J; bases unmatched to any gene: 22. CDR3 bases: TGTGCCATCAGGCCGCACTATTCAGCCTCCCGGGACAGGGTGAGCACAGATACGCAGTATTTT. It encodes CAIRPHYSASRDRVSTDTQYF.

The chain joins TRBV7-8 to TRBJ2-1; 12 bases agree with TRBD2. Germline lookup yields CDR1 SGHVS and CDR2 FQNEAQ. V dropped 6 bases and J dropped 4; count of bases not matched to a gene: 4. This CDR3 has 15 residues. CDR3 protein: CASSFTSGGYNEQFF. The CDR3 DNA follows: TGTGCCAGCAGTTTTACTAGCGGGGGGTACAATGAGCAGTTCTTC. Drawing the rest from reference TRBV7-8 and TRBJ2-1, the complete variable domain is GAGVSQSPRYKVAKRGQDVALRCDPISGHVSLFWYQQALGQGPEFLTYFQNEAQLDKSGLPSDRFFAERPEGSVSTLKIQRTQQEDSAVYLCASSFTSGGYNEQFFGPGTRLTVL.

The V gene is TRBV9, the J gene TRBJ2-7, with 7 bases lining up with TRBD2. The CDR3 consists of 16 residues. The germline V gene encodes CDR1 SGDLS and CDR2 YYNGEE. V dropped 0 bases and J dropped 0; count of bases not matched to a gene: 6. The DNA of the CDR3 is TGTGCCAGCAGCGTAGCCGCGGGACTAAGCTCCTACGAGCAGTACTTC. Translating gives CASSVAAGLSSYEQYF.

The V call is TRBV18, the J call TRBJ2-2, with D uncertain. The CDR3 covers 16 residues. The germline CDR1 and CDR2 sequences are KGHSH and LQKENI. V was clipped by 1 base and J by 0 bases, with 9 bases between them. The CDR3 reads CASSPRMQANTGELFF. The CDR3 bases are TGTGCCAGCTCACCACGGATGCAGGCGAACACCGGGGAGCTGTTTTTT.

This chain joins TRBV19 and TRBJ1-4, with a weak D call TRBD1 (6 bases). The CDR3 has 15 amino acids. CDR1 LNHDA and CDR2 SQIVND come from the germline V gene (reference sequence). V was clipped by 4 bases and J by 5 bases, with 14 bases between them. The CDR3 nucleotides read TGTGCCAGTAGTACTTTCAGACAGGCAAATGAAAAACTGTTTTTT. Residues: CASSTFRQANEKLFF. Using reference TRBV19 and TRBJ1-4 for the parts outside the CDR3, the full variable domain is DGGITQSPKYLFRKEGQNVTLSCEQNLNHDAMYWYRQDPGQGLRLIYYSQIVNDFQKGDIAEGYSVSREKKESFPLTVTSAQKNPTAFYLCASSTFRQANEKLFFGSGTQLSVL.

This chain links TRBV2 with TRBJ2-7, with TRBD2 matching 10 bases. The CDR3 consists of 16 residues. The germline V gene encodes CDR1 SNHLY and CDR2 FYNNEI. V dropped 9 bases and J dropped 5; count of bases not matched to a gene: 16. The CDR3 nucleotides are TGTGCCAGTACACCTAGCGGGAGTTTACTCCCCCACGAGCAGTACTTC. Protein sequence: CASTPSGSLLPHEQYF.

The chain couples TRBV7-9 to TRBJ2-7, with D perhaps matching TRBD1 (6 bases). V was cut by 1 base and J by 3 bases, with 10 bases left in between. Germline CDR1 SEHNR, CDR2 FQNEAQ (reference sequence). The CDR3 spans 14 residues. The CDR3 sequence: CASSLGLDSYEQYF. CDR3 nucleotides: TGTGCCAGCAGCTTAGGCCTGGACAGCTACGAGCAGTACTTC.

The rearrangement links TRBV6-5 to TRBJ1-2; TRBD1 matches 9 bases. From germline, CDR1 is MNHEY and CDR2 SVGAGI. The CDR3 extends over 12 amino acids. After removal of 5 bases from V and 9 bases from J, the junction contained 4 bases not matched to a gene. This chain's CDR3 is CASSPGQGRYTF. The DNA for the CDR3 is TGTGCCAGCAGTCCCGGACAGGGGCGCTACACCTTC.

V and J are TRBV12-3 or TRBV12-4 and TRBJ1-2, with a weak D call TRBD1 (5 bases). This CDR3 comprises 13 residues. V was clipped by 2 bases and J by 8 bases, with 12 bases between them. The CDR3 DNA follows: TGTGCCAGCAGTTTATTTGGGGCAGGGGGCTACACCTTC. Its protein is CASSLFGAGGYTF.

This rearrangement joins TRBV7-2 to TRBJ2-3; the match to TRBD1 covers 8 bases. Germline values: CDR1 SGHTA, CDR2 FQGNSA. J lost 2 bases, V lost 6 bases, and 4 bases had no gene match. The CDR3 covers 14 residues. CDR3 sequence reads: CASRQDRATDTQYF. In DNA form, the CDR3 reads TGTGCCAGCAGGCAGGACAGGGCCACAGATACGCAGTATTTT.

The chain is built from TRBV7-9 and TRBJ2-5; the match to TRBD2 covers 13 bases. V was clipped by 1 base and J by 1 base; unmatched bases: 0. The CDR3 has 16 amino acids. Germline V lookup: CDR1 SEHNR, CDR2 FQNEAQ (reference sequence). The CDR3 spells CASSLGTSGGQETQYF. The CDR3 DNA is TGTGCCAGCAGCTTAGGGACTAGCGGGGGCCAAGAGACCCAGTACTTC.

Written as DNA, the CDR3 is TGTGCCAGCAGCCCCATCGGGGCAGGGGCTAACTATGGCTACACCTTC. Residues: CASSPIGAGANYGYTF. V usage is TRBV5-6 and J usage is TRBJ1-2; D is perhaps TRBD1 (6 bases). This CDR3 region has 16 residues. V was trimmed by 4 bases and J by 0 bases, leaving 16 bases between them. The germline V gene has CDR1 SGHDT and CDR2 YYEEEE.

V and J are TRBV18 and TRBJ1-2; D remains ambiguous. Germline CDR1 reads KGHSH; CDR2 reads LQKENI. The CDR3 is 13 residues long. V was trimmed by 1 base and J by 7 bases, leaving 10 bases between them. CDR3: CASSPQEHGGYTF. The DNA for the CDR3 is TGTGCCAGCTCACCACAGGAGCACGGTGGCTACACCTTC. The variable domain in full, completed from reference TRBV18 and TRBJ1-2, reads NAGVMQNPRHLVRRRGQEARLRCSPMKGHSHVYWYRQLPEEGLKFMVYLQKENIIDESGMPKERFSAEFPKEGPSILRIQQVVRGDSAAYFCASSPQEHGGYTFGSGTRLTVV.

The chain uses TRBV29-1 and TRBJ1-5, with D possibly matching TRBD1 (6 bases). The V and J ends lost 6 bases and 3 bases respectively, with 12 bases between them. Germline assignment: CDR1 SQVTM and CDR2 ANQGSEA. The CDR3 has 13 amino acids. CDR3 DNA sequence: TGCAGCGTGGAACAGGGCCCCAATCAGCCCCAGCATTTT. Translation gives CSVEQGPNQPQHF.

This chain's CDR3 is CAAAGEGQASGTEAFF. CDR3 nucleotide sequence: TGCGCCGCCGCCGGGGAGGGGCAGGCTTCGGGCACTGAAGCTTTCTTT. This sequence joins TRBV4-1 and TRBJ1-1, with D tentatively TRBD1 (5 bases). Germline V gives CDR1 MGHRA, CDR2 YSYEKL. The CDR3 is 16 amino acids. Trimming stripped 11 bases from V and 4 bases from J, with 26 bases between.

This rearrangement joins TRBV18 to TRBJ2-1; TRBD2 matches at 10 bases. The CDR3 is 17 amino acids. V lost 3 bases, J lost 0 bases, and 5 bases stayed unmatched. CDR1 and CDR2 from the germline V gene are KGHSH and LQKENI. CDR3 sequence: CASSPSSGGASYNEQFF. CDR3 nucleotide sequence: TGTGCCAGCTCACCGTCGAGCGGGGGGGCCTCCTACAATGAGCAGTTCTTC.

The chain carries TRBV4-1 and TRBJ1-1, with D perhaps TRBD1 (6 bases). V dropped 0 bases and J dropped 5 bases, with 13 bases sitting between them. The CDR3 totals 15 residues. Germline assignment: CDR1 MGHRA and CDR2 YSYEKL. CDR3 residues: CASSQDGGGGTEAFF. In nucleotides, the CDR3 is TGCGCCAGCAGCCAAGATGGAGGGGGGGGTACTGAAGCTTTCTTT.

The V and J genes are TRBV2 and TRBJ1-5; TRBD1 is a possible D gene (6 bases). The V end was cut by 7 bases, the J end by 6 bases, with 13 bases between. The germline CDR1 and CDR2 sequences are SNHLY and FYNNEI. CDR3 length: 13 residues. CDR3 nucleotides: TGTGCCAGCATGGGGGGGGCAGGTCAGCCCCAGCATTTT. Translated, it gives CASMGGAGQPQHF.

The chain links TRBV5-4 to TRBJ1-2; D gene unclear. The ends were cut back, 0 bases at V and 0 bases at J, with 12 bases in the middle. Germline V gives CDR1 SGHNT, CDR2 YYREEE (reference sequence). This CDR3 has 16 amino acids. CDR3: CASSLGGRGANYGYTF. The CDR3 nucleotides are TGTGCCAGCAGCTTGGGTGGGAGAGGAGCTAACTATGGCTACACCTTC.

V gene TRBV6-1 combines with J gene TRBJ1-5, with 7 bases lining up with TRBD1. From germline, CDR1 is MNHNS and CDR2 SASEGT. The CDR3 runs to 13 residues. With V trimmed by 1 base and J by 6 bases, 0 bases remained unmatched. The CDR3 DNA reads as TGTGCCAGCAGTGAAGACAGGGGTCAGCCCCAGCATTTT. Translating gives CASSEDRGQPQHF.

The chain is built from TRBV21-1 and TRBJ2-2; the D segment call TRBD1 is taken from the table without a DNA check. TRBV21-1 is a documented pseudogene. The CDR3 sequence is 15 residues long. Here the CDR3 DNA reads TGTGCCAGCAGCAAGTTGTCCAGGCGAACCGGGGAGCTGTTTTTT. This sequence encodes CASSKLSRRTGELFF.